A single sample is the source of the 32 T cell receptor beta chains below, sequenced in a study of blood T cell repertoires in COVID-19. The data were produced by immunoSEQ multiplex PCR, yet TCRdb's version contains in-frame clones alone and is incomplete. The sample has about 200,000 clones, approximately 91% seen once. The sample taken for sequencing was peripheral blood. Every receptor here comes from a man aged 40-49 years with acute or convalescent COVID-19.

This rearrangement joins TRBV5-5 to TRBJ2-4; D not certain. The CDR3 is 14 amino acids. The V and J ends lost 0 bases and 9 bases respectively, with 13 bases between them. Germline CDR1 is SGHKS and CDR2 is YYEKEE (reference sequence). CDR3 in amino acids: CASSLEPSPGIQYF. The CDR3 coding sequence is TGTGCCAGCAGCTTGGAGCCCTCCCCGGGCATTCAGTACTTC. The variable domain in full, with the rest retrieved from reference TRBV5-5 and TRBJ2-4, is DAGVTQSPTHLIKTRGQQVTLRCSPISGHKSVSWYQQVLGQGPQFIFQYYEKEERGRGNFPDRFSARQFPNYSSELNVNALLLGDSALYLCASSLEPSPGIQYFGAGTRLSVL.

This chain joins TRBV24-1 and TRBJ2-7; D perhaps matches TRBD1 (5 bases). Between the trimmed V and J ends, which lost 9 bases and 4 bases, there was a span of 24 bases. Germline values: CDR1 KGHDR, CDR2 SFDVKD. The CDR3 runs to 16 residues. CDR3 loop: CATLLRRSGIRYEQYF. CDR3 coding DNA: TGTGCCACCCTCCTCCGCCGGTCAGGGATAAGGTACGAGCAGTACTTC.

V gene TRBV27 combines with J gene TRBJ2-1; D possibly corresponds to TRBD2 (5 bases). The CDR3 extends over 16 amino acids. Germline V gives CDR1 MNHEY, CDR2 SMNVEV (reference sequence). Trimming stripped 6 bases from V and 5 bases from J, with 20 bases between. Written as DNA, the CDR3 is TGTGCCAGCAGACGGACCCTAGCCCTAACGCACAATGAGCAGTTCTTC. This gives the protein CASRRTLALTHNEQFF.

The CDR3 sequence: CSVSERQDTQYF. DNA for the CDR3: TGCAGCGTTTCGGAGCGCCAAGATACGCAGTATTTT. The gene calls are TRBV29-1 and TRBJ2-3, with unresolved D. This CDR3 comprises 12 residues. Deletions cut 5 bases from V and 5 bases from J, with 11 bases between. CDR1 and CDR2 (germline): SQVTM, ANQGSEA.

The V and J genes are TRBV28 and TRBJ2-7; a weak D match, TRBD1 (5 bases). CDR3 length: 15 residues. The ends were cut back, 5 bases at V and 0 bases at J, with 14 bases in the middle. Germline values: CDR1 MDHEN, CDR2 SYDVKM. CDR3 sequence reads: CASSHRSPTSYEQYF. The CDR3 DNA sequence: TGTGCCAGCAGTCACAGGTCACCCACCTCCTACGAGCAGTACTTC.

CDR3 in DNA: TGCGCCAGCAGGGGAACAGGGGGCACTGAAGCTTTCTTT. Protein sequence: CASRGTGGTEAFF. The chain recombines TRBV10-1 with TRBJ1-1; 8 bases line up with TRBD1. The length of the CDR3 is 13 residues. Trimming cost V 6 bases and J 4 bases; bases outside gene matches: 4. Germline V gene sequence: CDR1 WNHNN, CDR2 SYGVQD (reference sequence).

The V call is TRBV19, the J call TRBJ1-5; a weak D match, TRBD1 (6 bases). CDR3 length equals 14 residues. Looked up from germline, CDR1 is LNHDA and CDR2 is SQIVND (reference sequence). The V gene lost 5 bases and the J gene lost 4 bases, with 12 bases spanning the gap. The chain's CDR3 is CASSYSRGNQPQHF. The CDR3 bases are TGTGCCAGTAGTTATTCGAGGGGGAATCAGCCCCAGCATTTT. The full variable domain, in which reference TRBV19 and TRBJ1-5 provide the parts outside the CDR3, is DGGITQSPKYLFRKEGQNVTLSCEQNLNHDAMYWYRQDPGQGLRLIYYSQIVNDFQKGDIAEGYSVSREKKESFPLTVTSAQKNPTAFYLCASSYSRGNQPQHFGDGTRLSIL.

This chain links TRBV5-1 with TRBJ1-1, with 8 bases fitting TRBD1. In germline, CDR1 is SGHRS, CDR2 YFSETQ. This CDR3 has 15 amino acids. The trim removed 2 bases at V and 3 bases at J, leaving 6 bases unmatched. This chain's CDR3 is CASSFGQGGDTEAFF. For the CDR3, the DNA is TGCGCCAGCAGCTTCGGACAGGGAGGGGACACTGAAGCTTTCTTT. Full variable domain (outside the CDR3, taken from reference TRBV5-1 and TRBJ1-1): KAGVTQTPRYLIKTRGQQVTLSCSPISGHRSVSWYQQTPGQGLQFLFEYFSETQRNKGNFPGRFSGRQFSNSRSEMNVSTLELGDSALYLCASSFGQGGDTEAFFGQGTRLTVV.

The chain couples TRBV5-1 to TRBJ2-2; a weak D match, TRBD1 (5 bases). The germline V gene encodes CDR1 SGHRS and CDR2 YFSETQ. V lost 2 bases to trimming and J lost 7 bases, with 12 bases between them. The CDR3 is 14 residues long. CDR3 sequence reads: CASSFAQDIGELFF. The CDR3 DNA reads TGCGCCAGCAGCTTCGCACAGGACATCGGGGAGCTGTTTTTT.

V usage is TRBV27 and J usage is TRBJ2-7; D might be TRBD2 (5 bases). Trimming pared 5 bases from V and 0 bases from J, leaving 17 bases between. This CDR3 spans 16 amino acids. Germline CDR1 is MNHEY and CDR2 is SMNVEV (reference sequence). The CDR3 DNA sequence: TGTGCCAGCAGTCCGTCCACCGGGATCCTCTCCTACGAGCAGTACTTC. Its translation: CASSPSTGILSYEQYF.

V usage is TRBV7-6 and J usage is TRBJ2-3, with TRBD2 matching over 11 bases. V shed 3 bases, J shed 0 bases, and the junction held 8 bases outside the gene matches. The CDR3 is 18 amino acids. Germline V gene lookup returns CDR1 SGHVS and CDR2 FNYEAQ. CDR3 DNA sequence: TGTGCCAGCAGCTTCCGTAGCGGGGGGGCCGTTAGCACAGATACGCAGTATTTT. This gives the protein CASSFRSGGAVSTDTQYF.

The rearrangement links TRBV28 to TRBJ2-2, with D tentatively TRBD1 (6 bases). CDR3 length: 15 residues. Germline V lookup: CDR1 MDHEN, CDR2 SYDVKM. Trimming cost V 3 bases and J 2 bases, with 10 bases left between them. Here the CDR3 reads CASSFLGANTGELFF. The CDR3 DNA is TGTGCCAGCAGTTTTTTGGGGGCCAACACCGGGGAGCTGTTTTTT.

The V call is TRBV6-5, the J call TRBJ1-2; D is ambiguous. The CDR3 is 14 amino acids. Germline V gene sequence: CDR1 MNHEY, CDR2 SVGAGI. With 2 bases removed from V and 2 bases from J, the gap between germline ends came to 9 bases. CDR3 sequence (DNA): TGTGCCAGCAGTTACGTGGGAGGGAACTATGGCTACACCTTC. Protein: CASSYVGGNYGYTF.

With regard to this clone: Other DNA sequences of this sample code for an identical CDR3. The genes are TRBV5-1 and TRBJ2-5; D is undetermined. The CDR3 loop spans 11 amino acids. Per germline, CDR1 SGHRS and CDR2 YFSETQ. V was shortened by 2 bases and J by 3 bases, with 2 bases between the two germline ends. CDR3 residues: CASSFEETQYF. CDR3 coding DNA: TGCGCCAGCAGCTTCGAAGAGACCCAGTACTTC.

The chain uses TRBV18 and TRBJ1-4; TRBD1 might be the D (6 bases). The CDR3 is 13 residues long. V gave up 4 bases and J gave up 5 bases, with 8 bases separating them. CDR1 and CDR2 (germline): KGHSH, LQKENI. The DNA of the CDR3 is TGTGCCAGCTCACGGACAGAAAATGAAAAACTGTTTTTT. It translates to CASSRTENEKLFF. Full variable domain (missing parts from reference TRBV18 and TRBJ1-4): NAGVMQNPRHLVRRRGQEARLRCSPMKGHSHVYWYRQLPEEGLKFMVYLQKENIIDESGMPKERFSAEFPKEGPSILRIQQVVRGDSAAYFCASSRTENEKLFFGSGTQLSVL.

For this clone: The same CDR3 can be traced to other DNA sequences in this sample. V gene TRBV28 combines with J gene TRBJ1-6; D is undetermined. CDR1 MDHEN and CDR2 SYDVKM come from the germline V gene. The V end lost 3 bases, the J end lost 2 bases, and 8 bases lay between the germline ends. CDR3 size: 15 residues. The CDR3 DNA follows: TGTGCCAGCAGTTTGGGAGGGACCTATAATTCACCCCTCCACTTT. Its translation is CASSLGGTYNSPLHF.

The rearrangement joins TRBV2 to TRBJ2-1; 10 bases map to TRBD2. The CDR3 has 16 amino acids. The V segment lost 7 bases and the J segment 6 bases; nucleotides outside the gene matches: 12. Germline-derived CDR1 and CDR2 are SNHLY and FYNNEI. Here the CDR3 reads CASTRQAAGGPNEQFF. CDR3 DNA sequence: TGTGCCAGCACCCGACAGGCAGCGGGAGGGCCCAATGAGCAGTTCTTC.

This chain links TRBV4-1 with TRBJ2-7, with a tentative D call TRBD2 (6 bases). CDR1 and CDR2 (germline): MGHRA, YSYEKL. The germline V and J ends were trimmed by 0 bases and 3 bases, with 12 bases remaining between them. The CDR3 covers 15 residues. CDR3 protein: CASSQEAGRNYEQYF. For the CDR3, the DNA is TGCGCCAGCAGCCAAGAAGCGGGCCGCAACTACGAGCAGTACTTC.

The V gene is TRBV6-2 or TRBV6-3, the J gene TRBJ1-1, with 10 bases aligning to TRBD1. V was clipped by 4 bases and J by 3 bases; unmatched bases: 2. Germline CDR1 MNHEY, CDR2 SVGEGT. This CDR3 has 14 residues. The CDR3 sequence is CASSSDRGYTEAFF. DNA for the CDR3: TGTGCCAGCAGTTCGGACAGGGGGTACACTGAAGCTTTCTTT.

V usage is TRBV5-8 and J usage is TRBJ1-5, with 8 nucleotides matching TRBD1. Germline V gives CDR1 SGHTS, CDR2 YDEGEE. This CDR3 region has 16 residues. The trim removed 2 bases at V and 4 bases at J, leaving 8 bases unmatched. The CDR3 bases are TGTGCCAGCAGCTTCCCCCGGACAGGGAGGAATCAGCCCCAGCATTTT. Translated: CASSFPRTGRNQPQHF.

V is TRBV6-2 or TRBV6-3 and J is TRBJ2-5; 9 nucleotides align to TRBD2. The germline V gene encodes CDR1 MNHEY and CDR2 SVGEGT. The CDR3 contains 16 residues. V was clipped by 6 bases and J by 3 bases; unmatched bases: 11. The CDR3 DNA reads as TGTGCCAGCAGCCCTTGGCGGGGGGGCTTCGAAGAGACCCAGTACTTC. The encoded protein is CASSPWRGGFEETQYF.

The J gene is TRBJ2-7, the V gene TRBV4-1, with D hard to call. The germline V gene encodes CDR1 MGHRA and CDR2 YSYEKL. V was trimmed by 1 base and J by 5 bases, leaving 9 bases between them. The CDR3 has 13 amino acids. CDR3 nucleotide sequence: TGCGCCAGCAGCCAAGGATACTATAACGAGCAGTACTTC. This gives the protein CASSQGYYNEQYF.

V usage is TRBV28 and J usage is TRBJ2-2; D gene uncertain. The CDR3 is 14 residues long. V was trimmed by 8 bases and J by 5 bases, leaving 15 bases between them. Germline CDR1 MDHEN, CDR2 SYDVKM. This CDR3 is CASGASRYTGELFF. CDR3 bases: TGTGCCAGCGGAGCGAGCCGTTATACCGGGGAGCTGTTTTTT.

This rearrangement joins TRBV6-5 to TRBJ1-2; the match to TRBD1 covers 7 bases. CDR3 length: 14 amino acids. J was trimmed by 0 bases and V by 6 bases; bases with no gene match: 4. In germline, CDR1 is MNHEY, CDR2 SVGAGI. CDR3 protein: CASSRDSANYGYTF. The CDR3 coding sequence is TGTGCCAGCAGCCGGGACAGTGCTAACTATGGCTACACCTTC.

This clone was detected a few times. J is TRBJ2-1 and V is TRBV9; D gene ambiguous. Between the trimmed V and J ends, which lost 0 bases and 0 bases, there was a span of 10 bases. CDR1 SGDLS and CDR2 YYNGEE come from the germline V gene. There are 16 residues in the CDR3. For the CDR3, the DNA is TGTGCCAGCAGCGTAGAAGACTCTGACTCCTACAATGAGCAGTTCTTC. Its translation is CASSVEDSDSYNEQFF. Using reference TRBV9 and TRBJ2-1 for the parts outside the CDR3, the full variable domain is DSGVTQTPKHLITATGQRVTLRCSPRSGDLSVYWYQQSLDQGLQFLIQYYNGEERAKGNILERFSAQQFPDLHSELNLSSLELGDSALYFCASSVEDSDSYNEQFFGPGTRLTVL.

This chain links TRBV5-5 with TRBJ1-1; D may be TRBD1 (5 bases). Trimming stripped 0 bases from V and 8 bases from J, with 11 bases between. The CDR3 sequence is 13 residues long. Germline loops: CDR1 SGHKS, CDR2 YYEKEE (reference sequence). This chain's CDR3 is CASSLASGLEAFF. DNA of the CDR3: TGTGCCAGCAGCTTGGCCTCGGGACTCGAAGCTTTCTTT.

The chain joins TRBV5-3 to TRBJ2-3, with D perhaps TRBD1 (6 bases). TRBV5-3 is designated an ORF whose function remains uncertain. The V and J ends lost 0 bases and 12 bases respectively, with 14 bases between them. There are 13 residues in the CDR3. The CDR3 sequence is CARSLGDTLGQYF. CDR3 DNA: TGTGCCAGAAGCTTGGGGGACACCTTAGGACAGTATTTT.

V usage is TRBV6-5 and J usage is TRBJ1-1; tentatively, D is TRBD1 (6 bases). The V end was cut by 4 bases, the J end by 4 bases, with 10 bases between. The germline V gene has CDR1 MNHEY and CDR2 SVGAGI. CDR3 length equals 13 residues. The CDR3 DNA reads as TGTGCCAGCAGTTCAAGGGGGGGCACTGAAGCTTTCTTT. It specifies CASSSRGGTEAFF.

This sequence joins TRBV4-3 and TRBJ1-6; D not certain. V was cut by 1 base and J by 6 bases, with 7 bases left in between. Germline loops: CDR1 LGHNA, CDR2 YSLEER. The CDR3 runs 14 residues. CDR3 sequence: CASSQGHSNSPLHF. Written as DNA, the CDR3 is TGCGCCAGCAGCCAAGGGCACAGTAATTCACCCCTCCACTTT.

This chain connects TRBV9 to TRBJ2-3; TRBD1 matches 9 bases. V gave up 3 bases and J gave up 4 bases; unmatched junction bases: 15. Per germline, CDR1 SGDLS and CDR2 YYNGEE. This CDR3 has 18 residues. CDR3 DNA sequence: TGTGCCAGCAGCGACCCTTATGAACCGGGACAGGGTTCAGATACGCAGTATTTT. Translated, it gives CASSDPYEPGQGSDTQYF. The variable domain in full, completed from reference TRBV9 and TRBJ2-3, reads DSGVTQTPKHLITATGQRVTLRCSPRSGDLSVYWYQQSLDQGLQFLIQYYNGEERAKGNILERFSAQQFPDLHSELNLSSLELGDSALYFCASSDPYEPGQGSDTQYFGPGTRLTVL.

This chain links TRBV27 with TRBJ2-5; 8 positions match TRBD2. Losses at the gene ends were 8 bases for V and 1 base for J; bases not matched to a gene: 6. Germline V gene lookup returns CDR1 MNHEY and CDR2 SMNVEV (reference sequence). CDR3 length: 14 amino acids. CDR3 region: CASSLLAAQETQYF. The CDR3 DNA reads as TGTGCCAGCTCATTACTAGCGGCCCAAGAGACCCAGTACTTC.

The rearrangement uses TRBV7-2 and TRBJ2-1; D ambiguous. Germline CDR1 reads SGHTA; CDR2 reads FQGNSA. The CDR3 covers 13 residues. Trimming stripped 1 base from V and 7 bases from J, with 8 bases between. DNA of the CDR3: TGTGCCAGCAGCTTAGTAAGCGTGAATGAGCAGTTCTTC. This codes for CASSLVSVNEQFF.